The T cell receptor (beta chain) described here comes from a study of cytomegalovirus exposure and HLA in healthy donors. Germline V gene data show CDR1 as MNHEY and CDR2 as SMNVEV (reference sequence). There are 14 residues in the CDR3. Of note for this clone: The antigen is unknown. At one end the junction does not follow the germline gene, possibly because of a read error.

The PCR employed 60 Vbeta primers together with 13 Jbeta primers. Under the authors' procedure: An analysis performed later counted 81 million or so unique TCR beta chains (roughly 11 million of them shared). Sequencing was performed with immunoSEQ multiplex PCR; in TCRdb, only in-frame clones are kept and a portion is missing. V, J and clone size are those of that table, while D and trimming were read from the DNA. The data show 90,000 to 120,000 clones, around 77% seen once. Findings and limits, study-wide: Associated with HLA alleles at 0.05 false discovery rate in a later analysis were 15,000 to 20,000 TCR beta sequences. An analysis done earlier found most TCR beta V segments productive about 87% or about 30% of the time.

Sequencing used PBMCs. This rearrangement joins TRBV27 to TRBJ2-7; TRBD1 agrees at 7 bases. The receptor was isolated from a male donor in good health and CMV-seronegative. CDR3 sequence (DNA): TGTGCCAGCTCGGATATGGGACAGTCCTTCGAGCAGTACTTC. Its protein product is CASSDMGQSFEQYF.